The sequence of this T cell receptor (beta chain) was determined in a study of T cells in Graves' hyperthyroidism and ophthalmopathy. Amplified TCR beta CDR3 regions derived from RNA transcripts. TCR CDR3 regions were first amplified by RT-PCR with HTBI primers. From the multiplex PCR reads, TCRdb called clonotypes with MiXCR, one entry per CDR3 protein. The sample yields 500,000 to 750,000 distinct CDR3 sequences, 13% to 15% seen once. The CDR3 is made up of 15 amino acids. Trimming shortened V by 1 base and J by 2 bases, and 10 bases separated the two germline ends. Germline lookup yields CDR1 SGHTA and CDR2 FQGNSA.

The sequence came from a woman aged 18-29 years with Graves' ophthalmopathy. V gene TRBV7-2 combines with J gene TRBJ2-3; D uncertain. The source material was blood. The CDR3 region has the DNA TGTGCCAGCAGCTTAGTGGCGGAAAACACAGATACGCAGTATTTT. Translation: CASSLVAENTDTQYF.